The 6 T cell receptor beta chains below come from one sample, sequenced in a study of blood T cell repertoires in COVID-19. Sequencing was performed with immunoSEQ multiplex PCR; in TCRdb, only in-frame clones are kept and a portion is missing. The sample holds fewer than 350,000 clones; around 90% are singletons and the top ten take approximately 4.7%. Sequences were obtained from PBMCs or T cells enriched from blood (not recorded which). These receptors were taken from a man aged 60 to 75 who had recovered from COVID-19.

CDR3 nucleotide sequence: TGTGCCAGCAGTTTCGGACTAGCGGGAGATGAGCAGTTCTTC. Translating it yields CASSFGLAGDEQFF. The chain couples TRBV27 to TRBJ2-1; 13 bases are shared with TRBD2. Germline V gives CDR1 MNHEY, CDR2 SMNVEV (reference sequence). With 3 bases clipped from V and 8 bases from J, the junction kept 1 base outside the gene matches. The CDR3 spans 14 residues.

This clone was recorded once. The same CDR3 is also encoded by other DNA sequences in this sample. The CDR3 DNA sequence: TGTGCCAGCAGCTTCAGGGGAGGCAATCAGCCCCAGCATTTT. Translated, it gives CASSFRGGNQPQHF. This sequence joins TRBV7-2 and TRBJ1-5; tentative D call: TRBD1 (6 bases). The germline V gene encodes CDR1 SGHTA and CDR2 FQGNSA. The V end was cut by 3 bases, the J end by 2 bases, with 8 bases between. The CDR3 is made up of 14 amino acids.

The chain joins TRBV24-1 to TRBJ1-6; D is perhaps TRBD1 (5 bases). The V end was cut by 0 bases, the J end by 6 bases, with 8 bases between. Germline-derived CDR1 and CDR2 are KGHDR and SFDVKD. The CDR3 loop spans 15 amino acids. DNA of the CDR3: TGTGCCACCAGTGATTTGGGGGCCTCTAATTCACCCCTCCACTTT. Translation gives CATSDLGASNSPLHF.

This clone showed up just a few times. CDR3 DNA: TGCGCCAGCAGCCCGGGACAGGTTTACTATGGCTACACCTTC. Translating gives CASSPGQVYYGYTF. V and J are TRBV5-1 and TRBJ1-2, with 8 bases that match TRBD1. With V trimmed by 4 bases and J by 3 bases, 5 bases remained unmatched. In germline, CDR1 is SGHRS, CDR2 YFSETQ. This CDR3 comprises 14 residues.

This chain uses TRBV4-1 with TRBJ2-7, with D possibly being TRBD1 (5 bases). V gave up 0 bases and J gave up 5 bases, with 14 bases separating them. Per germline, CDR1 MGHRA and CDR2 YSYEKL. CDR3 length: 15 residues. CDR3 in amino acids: CASSQEPGLKDEQYF. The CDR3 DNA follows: TGCGCCAGCAGCCAAGAGCCAGGGTTAAAAGACGAGCAGTACTTC.

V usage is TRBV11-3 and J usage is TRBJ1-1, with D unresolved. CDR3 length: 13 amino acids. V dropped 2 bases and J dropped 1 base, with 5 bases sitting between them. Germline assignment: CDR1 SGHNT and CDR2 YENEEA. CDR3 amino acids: CASSLTQNTEAFF. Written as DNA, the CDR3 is TGTGCCAGCAGCTTAACACAGAACACTGAAGCTTTCTTT.